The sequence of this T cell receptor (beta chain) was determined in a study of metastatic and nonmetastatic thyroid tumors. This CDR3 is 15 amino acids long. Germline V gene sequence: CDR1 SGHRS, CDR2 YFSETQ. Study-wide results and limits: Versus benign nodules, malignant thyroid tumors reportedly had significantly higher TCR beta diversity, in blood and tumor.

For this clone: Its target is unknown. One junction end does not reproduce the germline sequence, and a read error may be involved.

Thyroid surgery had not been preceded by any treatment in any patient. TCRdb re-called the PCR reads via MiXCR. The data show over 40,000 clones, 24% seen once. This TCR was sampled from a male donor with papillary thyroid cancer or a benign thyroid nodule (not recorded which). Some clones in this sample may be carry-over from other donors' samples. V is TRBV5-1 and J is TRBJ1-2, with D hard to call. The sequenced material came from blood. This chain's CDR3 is CASRFDGLSGYGYTF. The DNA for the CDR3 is TGCGCCAGCAGATTTGACGGACTCTCGGGCTATGGCTACACATTC.